This paragraph reports one T cell receptor (beta chain). These data originate in a study of cytomegalovirus exposure and HLA in healthy donors. Study-level information: Most genotyped donors, around 78% of fewer than 400, had Caucasian-associated genetic ancestry.

Trimming took off 0 bases at V and 7 bases at J, with 15 bases between the two ends. This CDR3 contains 15 residues. The germline CDR1 and CDR2 sequences are LGHNA and YSLEER. The PCR employed 60 Vbeta primers together with 13 Jbeta primers. Profiled with immunoSEQ multiplex PCR; TCRdb holds only in-frame clones, not every one. This table has fewer than 200,000 clones, approximately 80% appearing once. This chain uses TRBV4-3 with TRBJ1-2; D might be TRBD1 (6 bases). This receptor was taken from a woman aged 45-65 years in good health and CMV-seropositive. Sequencing input: PBMCs. The CDR3 DNA is TGCGCCAGCAGCCAAGACCGGACAGTGAACAGTGGCTACACCTTC. Amino acid sequence: CASSQDRTVNSGYTF.